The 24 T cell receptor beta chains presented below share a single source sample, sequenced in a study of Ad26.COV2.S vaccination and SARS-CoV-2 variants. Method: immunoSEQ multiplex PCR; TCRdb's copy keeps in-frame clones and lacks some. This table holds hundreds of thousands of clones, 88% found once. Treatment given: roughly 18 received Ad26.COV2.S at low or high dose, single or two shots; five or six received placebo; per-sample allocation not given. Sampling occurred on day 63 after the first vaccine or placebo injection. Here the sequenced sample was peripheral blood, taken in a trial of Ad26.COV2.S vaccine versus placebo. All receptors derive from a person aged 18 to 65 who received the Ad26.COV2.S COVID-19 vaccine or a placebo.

The CDR3 reads CASRSLLRDNEIETQYF. CDR3 coding DNA: TGCGCCAGCAGATCTCTCCTCCGGGACAATGAGATAGAGACCCAGTACTTC. The gene calls are TRBV5-1 and TRBJ2-5, with D possibly TRBD1 on 6 matching bases. The CDR3 consists of 17 residues. Looked up from germline, CDR1 is SGHRS and CDR2 is YFSETQ. V was cut by 5 bases and J by 4 bases, with 24 bases left in between.

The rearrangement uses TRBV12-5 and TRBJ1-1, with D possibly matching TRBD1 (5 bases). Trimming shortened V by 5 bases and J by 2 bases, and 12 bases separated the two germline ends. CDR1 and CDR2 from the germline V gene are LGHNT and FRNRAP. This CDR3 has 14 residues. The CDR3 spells CASGPTGGNTEAFF. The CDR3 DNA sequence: TGTGCTAGTGGTCCCACCGGGGGTAACACTGAAGCTTTCTTT.

The CDR3 sequence is CASSHGDRGGYEQYF. The CDR3 DNA reads TGCGCCAGCAGCCATGGGGACAGGGGAGGCTACGAGCAGTACTTC. The chain joins TRBV4-3 to TRBJ2-7; TRBD1 matches at 10 bases. J lost 3 bases, V lost 3 bases, and 5 bases had no gene match. The CDR3 extends over 15 amino acids. Germline V gene lookup returns CDR1 LGHNA and CDR2 YSLEER.

This CDR3 reads CATSDPRVGEQFF. CDR3 coding DNA: TGTGCCACCAGTGATCCTCGGGTTGGTGAGCAGTTCTTC. The rearrangement uses TRBV24-1 and TRBJ2-1; D not resolved. This CDR3 has 13 amino acids. Trimming took off 3 bases at V and 9 bases at J, with 11 bases between the two ends. Germline lookup yields CDR1 KGHDR and CDR2 SFDVKD.

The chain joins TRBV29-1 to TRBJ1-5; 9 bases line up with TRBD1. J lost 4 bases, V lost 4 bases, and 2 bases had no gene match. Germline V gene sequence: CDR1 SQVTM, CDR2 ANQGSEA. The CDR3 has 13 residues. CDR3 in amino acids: CSVGGTGNQPQHF. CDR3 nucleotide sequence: TGCAGCGTTGGGGGGACAGGGAATCAGCCCCAGCATTTT.

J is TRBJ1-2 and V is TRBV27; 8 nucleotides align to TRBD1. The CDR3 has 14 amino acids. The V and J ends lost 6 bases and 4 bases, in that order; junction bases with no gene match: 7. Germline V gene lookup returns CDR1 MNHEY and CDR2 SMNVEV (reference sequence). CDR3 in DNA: TGTGCCAGCAGCCTTGGACAGGGCCTCTATGGCTACACCTTC. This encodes CASSLGQGLYGYTF.

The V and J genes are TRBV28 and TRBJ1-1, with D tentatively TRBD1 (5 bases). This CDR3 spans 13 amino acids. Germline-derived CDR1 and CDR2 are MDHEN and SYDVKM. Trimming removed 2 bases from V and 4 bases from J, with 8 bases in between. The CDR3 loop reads CASSLGRGTEAFF. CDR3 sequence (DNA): TGTGCCAGCAGTTTAGGGAGGGGCACTGAAGCTTTCTTT.

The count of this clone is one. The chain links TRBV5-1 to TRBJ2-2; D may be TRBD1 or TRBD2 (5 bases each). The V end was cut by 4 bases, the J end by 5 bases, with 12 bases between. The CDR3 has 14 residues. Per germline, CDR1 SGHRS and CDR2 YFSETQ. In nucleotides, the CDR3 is TGCGCCAGCAGCGATGGTTGGGGGACCGGGGAGCTGTTTTTT. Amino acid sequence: CASSDGWGTGELFF.

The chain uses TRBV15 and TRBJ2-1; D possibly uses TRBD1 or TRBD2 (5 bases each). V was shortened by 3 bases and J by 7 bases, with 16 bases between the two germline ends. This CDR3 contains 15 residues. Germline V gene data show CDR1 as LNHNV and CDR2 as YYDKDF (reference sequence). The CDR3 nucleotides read TGTGCCACCAGCAGTCCCCGGGGCGTGAAAAATGAGCAGTTCTTC. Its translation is CATSSPRGVKNEQFF.

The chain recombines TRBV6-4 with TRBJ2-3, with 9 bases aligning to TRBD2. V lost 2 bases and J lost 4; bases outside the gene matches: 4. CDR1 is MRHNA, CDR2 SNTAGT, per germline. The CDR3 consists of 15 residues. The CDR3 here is CASSDGGGVSDTQYF. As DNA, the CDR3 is TGTGCCAGCAGTGACGGCGGGGGGGTCTCAGATACGCAGTATTTT.

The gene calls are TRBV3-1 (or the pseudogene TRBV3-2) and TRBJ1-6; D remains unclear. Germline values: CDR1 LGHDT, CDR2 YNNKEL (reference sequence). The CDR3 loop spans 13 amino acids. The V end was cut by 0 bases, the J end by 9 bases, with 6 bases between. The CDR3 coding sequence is TGTGCCAGCAGCCAAGACACAACTTCACCCCTCCACTTT. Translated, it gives CASSQDTTSPLHF.

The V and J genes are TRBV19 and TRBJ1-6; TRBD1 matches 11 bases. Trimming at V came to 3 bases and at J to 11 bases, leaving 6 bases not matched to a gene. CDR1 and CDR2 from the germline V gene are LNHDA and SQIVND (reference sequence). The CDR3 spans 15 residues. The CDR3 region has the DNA TGTGCCAGTAGTATTGGACAGGGGGCCGTCGCACCCCTCCACTTT. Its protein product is CASSIGQGAVAPLHF.

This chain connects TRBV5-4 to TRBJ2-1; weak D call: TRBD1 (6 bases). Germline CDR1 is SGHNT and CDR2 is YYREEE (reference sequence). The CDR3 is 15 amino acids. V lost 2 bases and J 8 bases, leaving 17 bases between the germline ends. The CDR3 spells CASSFYTGTSHEQFF. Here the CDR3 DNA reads TGTGCCAGCAGCTTTTACACAGGGACCAGTCATGAGCAGTTCTTC.

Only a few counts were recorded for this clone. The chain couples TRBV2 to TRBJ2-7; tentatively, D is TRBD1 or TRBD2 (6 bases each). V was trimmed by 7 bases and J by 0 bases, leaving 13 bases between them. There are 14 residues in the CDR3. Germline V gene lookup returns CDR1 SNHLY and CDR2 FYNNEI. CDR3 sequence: CASKRGAGSYEQYF. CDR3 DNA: TGTGCCAGCAAAAGGGGGGCGGGCTCCTACGAGCAGTACTTC.

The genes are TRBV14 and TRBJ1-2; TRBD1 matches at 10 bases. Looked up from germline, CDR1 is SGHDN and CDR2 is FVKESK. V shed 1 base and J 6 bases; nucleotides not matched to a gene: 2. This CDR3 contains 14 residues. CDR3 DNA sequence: TGTGCCAGCAGCCAAGTTGGGACAGGGGATGGCTACACCTTC. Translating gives CASSQVGTGDGYTF.

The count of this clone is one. CDR3 nucleotide sequence: TGTGCCAGCAGTTTATTACTGGGACAGGGGGCTTCCTACGAGCAGTACTTC. As protein: CASSLLLGQGASYEQYF. The chain links TRBV28 to TRBJ2-7; 12 bases align to TRBD1. Germline CDR1 and CDR2: MDHEN and SYDVKM. The CDR3 length is 17 residues. The V segment lost 1 base and the J segment 1 base; nucleotides outside the gene matches: 5.

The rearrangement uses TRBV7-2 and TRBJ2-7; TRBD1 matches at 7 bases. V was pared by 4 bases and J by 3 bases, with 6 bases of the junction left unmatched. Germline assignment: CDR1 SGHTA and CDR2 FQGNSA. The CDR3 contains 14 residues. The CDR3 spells CASSSTGTVYEQYF. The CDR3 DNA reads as TGTGCCAGCAGCTCCACCGGGACAGTCTACGAGCAGTACTTC.

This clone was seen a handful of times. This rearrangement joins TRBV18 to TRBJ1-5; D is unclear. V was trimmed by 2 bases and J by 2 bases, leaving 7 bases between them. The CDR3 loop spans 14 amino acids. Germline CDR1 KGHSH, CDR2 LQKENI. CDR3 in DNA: TGTGCCAGCTCACCAGCCCTGGGCAATCAGCCCCAGCATTTT. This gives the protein CASSPALGNQPQHF.

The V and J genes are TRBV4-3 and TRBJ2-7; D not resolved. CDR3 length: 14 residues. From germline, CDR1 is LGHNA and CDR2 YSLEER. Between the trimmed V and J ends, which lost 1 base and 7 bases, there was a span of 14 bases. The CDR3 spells CASSQGPGSDEQYF. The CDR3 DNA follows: TGCGCCAGCAGCCAAGGCCCGGGCTCGGATGAGCAGTACTTC.

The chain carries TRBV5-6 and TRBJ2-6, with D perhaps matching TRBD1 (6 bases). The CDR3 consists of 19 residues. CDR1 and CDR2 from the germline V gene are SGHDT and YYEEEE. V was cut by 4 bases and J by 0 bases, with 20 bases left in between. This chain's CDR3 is CASSQTIDRFSSGANVLTF. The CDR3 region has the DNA TGTGCCAGCAGCCAAACTATTGACAGGTTCAGCTCTGGGGCCAACGTCCTGACTTTC.

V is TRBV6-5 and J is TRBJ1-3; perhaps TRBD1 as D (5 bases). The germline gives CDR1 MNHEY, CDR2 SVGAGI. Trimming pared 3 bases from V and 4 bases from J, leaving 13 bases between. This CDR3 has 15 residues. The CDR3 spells CASSYAGTDGNTIYF. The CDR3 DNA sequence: TGTGCCAGCAGTTATGCCGGGACCGACGGAAACACCATATATTTT.

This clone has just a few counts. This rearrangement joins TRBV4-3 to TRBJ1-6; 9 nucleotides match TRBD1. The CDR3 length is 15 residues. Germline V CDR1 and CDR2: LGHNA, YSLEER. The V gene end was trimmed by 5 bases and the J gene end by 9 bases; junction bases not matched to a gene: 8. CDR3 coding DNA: TGCGCCAGCAGCGGAGACAGGGGGTTTGGTTCACCCCTCCACTTT. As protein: CASSGDRGFGSPLHF.

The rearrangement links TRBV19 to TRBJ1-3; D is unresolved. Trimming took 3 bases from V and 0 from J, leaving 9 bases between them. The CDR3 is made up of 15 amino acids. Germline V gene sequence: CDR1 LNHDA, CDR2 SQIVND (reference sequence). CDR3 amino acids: CASSIPAVSGNTIYF. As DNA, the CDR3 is TGTGCCAGTAGTATTCCGGCCGTCTCTGGAAACACCATATATTTT.

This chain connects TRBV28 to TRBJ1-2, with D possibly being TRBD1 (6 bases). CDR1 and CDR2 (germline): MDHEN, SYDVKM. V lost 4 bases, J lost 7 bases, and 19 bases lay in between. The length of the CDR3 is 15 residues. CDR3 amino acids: CASSWLDSLGGGYTF. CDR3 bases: TGTGCCAGCAGTTGGCTGGACAGCTTGGGAGGTGGCTACACCTTC.